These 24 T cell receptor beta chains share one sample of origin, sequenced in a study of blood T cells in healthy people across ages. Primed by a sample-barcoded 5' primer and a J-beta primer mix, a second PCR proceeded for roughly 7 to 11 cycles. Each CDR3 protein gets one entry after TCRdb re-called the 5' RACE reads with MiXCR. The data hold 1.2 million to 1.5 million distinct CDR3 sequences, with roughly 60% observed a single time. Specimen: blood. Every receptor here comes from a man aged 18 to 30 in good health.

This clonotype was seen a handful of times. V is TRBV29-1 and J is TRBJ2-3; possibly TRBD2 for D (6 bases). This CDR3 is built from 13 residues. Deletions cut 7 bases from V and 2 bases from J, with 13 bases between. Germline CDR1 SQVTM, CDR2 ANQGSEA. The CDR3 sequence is CSGRGLYTDTQYF. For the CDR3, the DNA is TGCAGCGGGCGGGGTCTCTACACAGATACGCAGTATTTT.

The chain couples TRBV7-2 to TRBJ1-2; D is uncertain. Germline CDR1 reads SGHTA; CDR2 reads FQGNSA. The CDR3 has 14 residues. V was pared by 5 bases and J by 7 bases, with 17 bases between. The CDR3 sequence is CASSARISGRGYTF. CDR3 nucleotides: TGTGCCAGCAGCGCCCGAATAAGTGGTCGTGGCTACACCTTC. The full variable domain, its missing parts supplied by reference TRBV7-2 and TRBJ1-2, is GAGVSQSPSNKVTEKGKDVELRCDPISGHTALYWYRQSLGQGLEFLIYFQGNSAPDKSGLPSDRFSAERTGGSVSTLTIQRTQQEDSAVYLCASSARISGRGYTFGSGTRLTVV.

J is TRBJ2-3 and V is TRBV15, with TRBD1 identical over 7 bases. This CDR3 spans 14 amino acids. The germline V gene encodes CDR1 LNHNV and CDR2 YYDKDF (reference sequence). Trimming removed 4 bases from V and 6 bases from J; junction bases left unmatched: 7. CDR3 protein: CATSTLTGLDTQYF. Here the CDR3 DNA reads TGTGCCACCAGCACTCTGACAGGGTTGGATACGCAGTATTTT.

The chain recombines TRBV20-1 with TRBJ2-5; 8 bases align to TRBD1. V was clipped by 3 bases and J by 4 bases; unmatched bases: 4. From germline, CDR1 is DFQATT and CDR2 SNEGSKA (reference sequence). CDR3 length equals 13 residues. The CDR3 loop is CSARRTGPETQYF. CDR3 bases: TGCAGTGCTAGGAGGACAGGGCCAGAGACCCAGTACTTC.

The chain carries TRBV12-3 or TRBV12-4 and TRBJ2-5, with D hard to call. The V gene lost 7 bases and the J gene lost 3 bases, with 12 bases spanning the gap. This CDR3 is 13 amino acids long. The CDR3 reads CASTQNREETQYF. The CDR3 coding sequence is TGTGCCAGCACCCAGAATAGGGAAGAGACCCAGTACTTC.

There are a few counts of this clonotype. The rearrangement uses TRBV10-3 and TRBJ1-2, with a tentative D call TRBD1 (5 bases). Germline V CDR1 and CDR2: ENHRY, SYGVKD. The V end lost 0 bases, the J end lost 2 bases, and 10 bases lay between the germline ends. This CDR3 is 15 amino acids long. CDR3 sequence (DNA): TGTGCCATCAGTGAGTCGGCAGGGTCCAACTATGGCTACACCTTC. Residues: CAISESAGSNYGYTF.

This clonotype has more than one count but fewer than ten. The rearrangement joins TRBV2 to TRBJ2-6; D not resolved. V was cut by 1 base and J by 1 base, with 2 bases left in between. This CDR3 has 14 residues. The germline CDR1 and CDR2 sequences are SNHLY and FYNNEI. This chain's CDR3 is CASSEESGANVLTF. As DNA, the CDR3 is TGTGCCAGCAGTGAAGAGTCTGGGGCCAACGTCCTGACTTTC.

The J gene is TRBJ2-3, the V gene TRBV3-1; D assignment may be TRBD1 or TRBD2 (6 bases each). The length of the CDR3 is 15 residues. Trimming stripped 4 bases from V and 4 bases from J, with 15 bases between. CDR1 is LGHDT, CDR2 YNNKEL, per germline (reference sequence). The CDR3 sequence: CASSPPGAPADTQYF. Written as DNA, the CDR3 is TGTGCCAGCAGCCCCCCGGGGGCTCCCGCAGATACGCAGTATTTT.

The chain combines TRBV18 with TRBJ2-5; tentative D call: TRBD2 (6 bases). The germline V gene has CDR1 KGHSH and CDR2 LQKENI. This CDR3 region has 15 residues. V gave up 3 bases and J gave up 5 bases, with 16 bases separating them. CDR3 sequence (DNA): TGTGCCAGCTCACCGCCCGGGGGTCGCCTGGAGACCCAGTACTTC. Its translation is CASSPPGGRLETQYF. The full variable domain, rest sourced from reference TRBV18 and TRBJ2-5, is NAGVMQNPRHLVRRRGQEARLRCSPMKGHSHVYWYRQLPEEGLKFMVYLQKENIIDESGMPKERFSAEFPKEGPSILRIQQVVRGDSAAYFCASSPPGGRLETQYFGPGTRLLVL.

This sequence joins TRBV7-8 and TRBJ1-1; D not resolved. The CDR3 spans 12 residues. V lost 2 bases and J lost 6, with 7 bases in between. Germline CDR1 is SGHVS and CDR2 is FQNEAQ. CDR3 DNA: TGTGCCAGCAGCTTATCGGTCCCTGAAGCTTTCTTT. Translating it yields CASSLSVPEAFF.

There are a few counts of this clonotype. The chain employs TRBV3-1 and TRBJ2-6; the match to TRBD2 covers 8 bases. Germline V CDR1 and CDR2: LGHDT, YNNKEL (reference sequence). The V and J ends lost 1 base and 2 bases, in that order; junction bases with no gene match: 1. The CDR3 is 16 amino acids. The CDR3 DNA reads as TGTGCCAGCAGCCAAGGCGGGGGGACTGGGGCCAACGTCCTGACTTTC. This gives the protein CASSQGGGTGANVLTF. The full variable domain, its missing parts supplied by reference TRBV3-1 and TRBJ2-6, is DTAVSQTPKYLVTQMGNDKSIKCEQNLGHDTMYWYKQDSKKFLKIMFSYNNKELIINETVPNRFSPKSPDKAHLNLHINSLELGDSAVYFCASSQGGGTGANVLTFGAGSRLTVL.

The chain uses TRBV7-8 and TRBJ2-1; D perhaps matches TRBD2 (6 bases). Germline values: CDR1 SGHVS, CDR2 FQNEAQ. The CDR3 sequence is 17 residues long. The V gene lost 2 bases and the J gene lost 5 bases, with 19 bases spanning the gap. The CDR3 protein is CASSLPPRDLLNNEQFF. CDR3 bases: TGTGCCAGCAGCTTACCCCCGCGGGACTTGCTCAACAATGAGCAGTTCTTC.

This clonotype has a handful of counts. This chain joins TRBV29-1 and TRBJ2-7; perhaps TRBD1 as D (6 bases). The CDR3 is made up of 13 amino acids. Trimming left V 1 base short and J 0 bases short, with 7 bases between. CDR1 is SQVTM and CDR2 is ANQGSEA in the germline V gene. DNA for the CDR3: TGCAGCGTTGAAGCGGACAGCTCCTACGAGCAGTACTTC. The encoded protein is CSVEADSSYEQYF.

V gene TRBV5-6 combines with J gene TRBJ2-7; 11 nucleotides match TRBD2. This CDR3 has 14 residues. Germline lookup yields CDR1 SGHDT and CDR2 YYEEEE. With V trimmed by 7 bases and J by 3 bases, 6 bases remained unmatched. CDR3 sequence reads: CASRATSGSYEQYF. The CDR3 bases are TGTGCCAGCCGTGCAACTAGCGGGAGCTACGAGCAGTACTTC. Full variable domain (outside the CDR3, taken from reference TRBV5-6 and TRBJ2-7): DAGVTQSPTHLIKTRGQQVTLRCSPKSGHDTVSWYQQALGQGPQFIFQYYEEEERQRGNFPDRFSGHQFPNYSSELNVNALLLGDSALYLCASRATSGSYEQYFGPGTRLTVT.

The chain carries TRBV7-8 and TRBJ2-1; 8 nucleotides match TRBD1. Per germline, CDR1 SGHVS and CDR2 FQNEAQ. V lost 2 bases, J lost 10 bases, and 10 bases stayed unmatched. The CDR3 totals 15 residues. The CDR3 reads CASSLLGQATGEQFF. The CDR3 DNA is TGTGCCAGCAGCTTATTGGGACAGGCAACCGGGGAGCAGTTCTTC.

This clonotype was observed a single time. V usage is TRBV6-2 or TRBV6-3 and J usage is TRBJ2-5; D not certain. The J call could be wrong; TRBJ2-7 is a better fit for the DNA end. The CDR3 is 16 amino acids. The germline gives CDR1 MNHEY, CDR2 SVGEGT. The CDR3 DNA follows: TGTGCCAGCAGTTACGTGGGCAGCCAATTCTCCTACGAGCAGTACTTC. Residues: CASSYVGSQFSYEQYF.

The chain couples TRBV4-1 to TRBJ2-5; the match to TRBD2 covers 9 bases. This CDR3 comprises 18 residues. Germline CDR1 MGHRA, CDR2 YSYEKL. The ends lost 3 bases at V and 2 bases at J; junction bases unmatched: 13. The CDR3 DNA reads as TGCGCCAGCAGCCATAAGGGCCTTCTGAGCGGGGGGCAAGAGACCCAGTACTTC. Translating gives CASSHKGLLSGGQETQYF.

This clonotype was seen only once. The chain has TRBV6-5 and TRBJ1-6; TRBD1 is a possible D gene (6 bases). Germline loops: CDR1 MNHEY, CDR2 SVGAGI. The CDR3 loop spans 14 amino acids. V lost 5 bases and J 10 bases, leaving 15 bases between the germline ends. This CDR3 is CASSPDRPLSPLHF. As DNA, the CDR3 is TGTGCCAGCAGTCCCGACAGGCCACTCTCACCCCTCCACTTT.

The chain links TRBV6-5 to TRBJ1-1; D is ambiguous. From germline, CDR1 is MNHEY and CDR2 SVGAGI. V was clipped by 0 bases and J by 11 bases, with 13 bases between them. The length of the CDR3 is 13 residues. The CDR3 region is CASSYSATYVAFF. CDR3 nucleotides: TGTGCCAGCAGTTACTCGGCAACTTACGTGGCTTTCTTT.

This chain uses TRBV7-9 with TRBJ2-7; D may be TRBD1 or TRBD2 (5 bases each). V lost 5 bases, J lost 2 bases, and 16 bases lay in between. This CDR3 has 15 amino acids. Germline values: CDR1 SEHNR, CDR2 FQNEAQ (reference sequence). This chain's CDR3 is CASSDTGTYPYEQYF. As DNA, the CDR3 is TGTGCCAGCAGCGACACCGGGACGTATCCCTACGAGCAGTACTTC. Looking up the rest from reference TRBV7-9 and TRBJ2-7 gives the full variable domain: DTGVSQNPRHKITKRGQNVTFRCDPISEHNRLYWYRQTLGQGPEFLTYFQNEAQLEKSRLLSDRFSAERPKGSFSTLEIQRTEQGDSAMYLCASSDTGTYPYEQYFGPGTRLTVT.

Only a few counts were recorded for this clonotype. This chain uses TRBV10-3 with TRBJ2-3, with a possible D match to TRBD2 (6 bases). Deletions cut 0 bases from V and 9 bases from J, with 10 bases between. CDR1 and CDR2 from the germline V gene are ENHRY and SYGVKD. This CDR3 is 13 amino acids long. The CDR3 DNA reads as TGTGCCATCAGTGAGTCGACTAGTGTGACGCAGTATTTT. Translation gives CAISESTSVTQYF.

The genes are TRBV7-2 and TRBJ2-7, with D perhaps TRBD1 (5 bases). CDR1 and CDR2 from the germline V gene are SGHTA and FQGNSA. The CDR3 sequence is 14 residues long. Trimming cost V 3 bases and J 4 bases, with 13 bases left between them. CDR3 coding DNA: TGTGCCAGCAGCTTTCAGCAGGGTATATACGAGCAGTACTTC. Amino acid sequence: CASSFQQGIYEQYF.

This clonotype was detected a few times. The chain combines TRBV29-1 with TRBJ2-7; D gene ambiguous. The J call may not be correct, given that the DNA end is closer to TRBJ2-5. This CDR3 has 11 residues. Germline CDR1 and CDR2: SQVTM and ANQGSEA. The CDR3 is CSAPGEETQYF. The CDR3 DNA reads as TGCAGCGCACCAGGCGAGGAGACCCAGTACTTC.

CDR3 DNA: TGTGCCAGCAGCTTAGGCAGGCGGATCCGCTACAATGAGCAGTTCTTC. Its protein product is CASSLGRRIRYNEQFF. This sequence joins TRBV13 and TRBJ2-1; D uncertain. This CDR3 region has 16 residues. The V end lost 0 bases, the J end lost 3 bases, and 12 bases lay between the germline ends. Germline V lookup: CDR1 PRHDT, CDR2 FYEKMQ (reference sequence). The full variable domain, its missing parts supplied by reference TRBV13 and TRBJ2-1, is AAGVIQSPRHLIKEKRETATLKCYPIPRHDTVYWYQQGPGQDPQFLISFYEKMQSDKGSIPDRFSAQQFSDYHSELNMSSLELGDSALYFCASSLGRRIRYNEQFFGPGTRLTVL.